This record concerns one TCR beta chain sequence. Its antigen is currently unknown. This specimen belongs to a study of cytomegalovirus exposure and HLA in healthy donors. Findings and limits, study-wide: Among donors in an Asian-associated ancestry cluster, a later analysis reportedly found fewer N-insertions than the roughly 700-donor mean. A further, later analysis showed that HLA-associated TCR beta chains (compared with equally common others) were more clonally expanded. According to an earlier analysis, most TCR beta V segments yielded productive rearrangements about 87% or about 30% of the time.

Healthy individuals who donated bone marrow served as the donors. 13 Jbeta primers and 60 Vbeta primers were used for the PCR. The method was immunoSEQ multiplex PCR; TCRdb's version includes in-frame clones alone and lacks a portion of them. Among over 200,000 clones listed, 82% were seen once. The CDR3 is made up of 16 amino acids. Losses at the gene ends were 5 bases for V and 5 bases for J; bases not matched to a gene: 9. Per germline, CDR1 SGHTA and CDR2 FQGNSA. Input material: PBMCs. The J gene is TRBJ1-5, the V gene TRBV7-2, with TRBD1 matching 10 bases. The clonotype was recovered from a man aged 40-50 years in good health and CMV-seropositive. The CDR3, as DNA: TGTGCCAGCAGCGCAACGGGACAGGGGCTTTATCAGCCCCAGCATTTT. It yields the protein CASSATGQGLYQPQHF.